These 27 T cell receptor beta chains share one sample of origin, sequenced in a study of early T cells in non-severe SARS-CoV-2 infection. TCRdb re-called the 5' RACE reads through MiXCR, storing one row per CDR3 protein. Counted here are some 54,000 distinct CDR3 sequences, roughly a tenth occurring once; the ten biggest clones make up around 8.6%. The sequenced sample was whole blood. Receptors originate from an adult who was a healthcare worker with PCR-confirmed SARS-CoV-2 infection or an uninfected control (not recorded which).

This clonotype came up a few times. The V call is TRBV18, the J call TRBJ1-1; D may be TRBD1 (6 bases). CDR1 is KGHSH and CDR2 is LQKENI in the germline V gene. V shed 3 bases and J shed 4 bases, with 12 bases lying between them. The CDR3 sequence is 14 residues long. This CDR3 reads CASSPTGLGTEAFF. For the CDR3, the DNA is TGTGCCAGCTCACCTACAGGGTTAGGCACTGAAGCTTTCTTT.

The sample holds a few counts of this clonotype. The CDR3 is CASSLRGPSDTQYF. Written as DNA, the CDR3 is TGTGCCAGCAGCCTCCGAGGGCCGTCAGATACGCAGTATTTT. The chain employs TRBV7-3 and TRBJ2-3; D perhaps matches TRBD2 (5 bases). Germline CDR1 and CDR2: SGHTA and FQGTGA. V was cut by 5 bases and J by 4 bases, with 13 bases left in between. CDR3 length: 14 amino acids.

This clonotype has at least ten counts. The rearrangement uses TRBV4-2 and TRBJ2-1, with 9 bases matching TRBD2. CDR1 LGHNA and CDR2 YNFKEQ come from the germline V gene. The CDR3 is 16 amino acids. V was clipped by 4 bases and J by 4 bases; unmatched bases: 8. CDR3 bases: TGTGCCAGCAGCCCGGACCCTAGCGGGATATACAATGAGCAGTTCTTC. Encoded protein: CASSPDPSGIYNEQFF.

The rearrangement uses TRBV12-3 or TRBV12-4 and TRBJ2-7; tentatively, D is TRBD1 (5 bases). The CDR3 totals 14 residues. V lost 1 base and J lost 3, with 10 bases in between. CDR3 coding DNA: TGTGCCAGCAGTTTAGTAGGGGTAGACTACGAGCAGTACTTC. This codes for CASSLVGVDYEQYF.

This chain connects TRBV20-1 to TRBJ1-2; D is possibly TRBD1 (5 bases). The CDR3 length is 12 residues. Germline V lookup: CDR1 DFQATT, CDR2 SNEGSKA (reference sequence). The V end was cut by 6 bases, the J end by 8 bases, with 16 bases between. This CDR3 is CSAAGALGGYTF. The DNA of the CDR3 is TGCAGTGCCGCCGGGGCCCTCGGGGGCTACACCTTC.

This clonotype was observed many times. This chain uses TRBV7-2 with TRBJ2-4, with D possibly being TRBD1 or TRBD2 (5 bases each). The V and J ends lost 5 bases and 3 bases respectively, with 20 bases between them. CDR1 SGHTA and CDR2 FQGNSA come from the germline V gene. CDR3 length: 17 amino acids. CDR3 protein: CASSTGPPGLGKNIQYF. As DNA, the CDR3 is TGTGCCAGCAGCACGGGACCACCCGGCCTCGGCAAAAACATTCAGTACTTC. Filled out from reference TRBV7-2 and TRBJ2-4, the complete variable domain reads GAGVSQSPSNKVTEKGKDVELRCDPISGHTALYWYRQSLGQGLEFLIYFQGNSAPDKSGLPSDRFSAERTGGSVSTLTIQRTQQEDSAVYLCASSTGPPGLGKNIQYFGAGTRLSVL.

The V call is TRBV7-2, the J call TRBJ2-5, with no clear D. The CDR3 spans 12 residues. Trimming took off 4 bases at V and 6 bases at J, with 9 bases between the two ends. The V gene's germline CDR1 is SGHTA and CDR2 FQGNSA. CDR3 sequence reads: CASSSGVKTQYF. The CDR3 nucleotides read TGTGCCAGCAGCTCCGGTGTAAAGACCCAGTACTTC.

CDR3 protein: CASSLLPPRNTGELFF. The CDR3 bases are TGTGCCAGCAGCTTATTGCCACCTAGGAACACCGGGGAGCTGTTTTTT. The V call is TRBV11-2, the J call TRBJ2-2; D is unclear. Germline V CDR1 and CDR2: SGHAT, FQNNGV. V was clipped by 2 bases and J by 1 base, with 11 bases between them. This CDR3 has 16 residues.

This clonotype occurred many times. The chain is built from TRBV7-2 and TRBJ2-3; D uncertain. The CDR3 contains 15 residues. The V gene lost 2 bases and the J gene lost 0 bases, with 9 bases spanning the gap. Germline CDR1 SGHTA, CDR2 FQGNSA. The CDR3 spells CASSLRMTSTDTQYF. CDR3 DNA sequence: TGTGCCAGCAGCTTAAGGATGACTAGCACAGATACGCAGTATTTT.

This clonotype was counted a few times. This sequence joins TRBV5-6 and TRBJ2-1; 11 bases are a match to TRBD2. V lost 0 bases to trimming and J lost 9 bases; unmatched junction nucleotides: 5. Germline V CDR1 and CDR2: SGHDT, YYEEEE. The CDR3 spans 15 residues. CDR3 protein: CASSLELAGVSEQFF. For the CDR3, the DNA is TGTGCCAGCAGCTTGGAACTAGCGGGAGTTAGTGAGCAGTTCTTC. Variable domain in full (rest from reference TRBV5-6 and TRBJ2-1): DAGVTQSPTHLIKTRGQQVTLRCSPKSGHDTVSWYQQALGQGPQFIFQYYEEEERQRGNFPDRFSGHQFPNYSSELNVNALLLGDSALYLCASSLELAGVSEQFFGPGTRLTVL.

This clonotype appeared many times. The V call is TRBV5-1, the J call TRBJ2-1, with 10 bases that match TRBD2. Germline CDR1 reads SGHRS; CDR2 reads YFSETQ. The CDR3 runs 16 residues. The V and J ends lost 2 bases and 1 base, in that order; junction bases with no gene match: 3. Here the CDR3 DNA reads TGCGCCAGCAGCTTTGGGACTAGCGCTTCCTACAATGAGCAGTTCTTC. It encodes CASSFGTSASYNEQFF.

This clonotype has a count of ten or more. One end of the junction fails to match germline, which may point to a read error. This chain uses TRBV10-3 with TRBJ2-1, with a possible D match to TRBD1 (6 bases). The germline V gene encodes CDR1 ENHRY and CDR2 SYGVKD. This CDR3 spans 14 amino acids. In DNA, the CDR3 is TGTGCCATCAGTGAGGGACAGTCCTTCAATGAGCAGTTCTTC. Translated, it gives CAISEGQSFNEQFF.

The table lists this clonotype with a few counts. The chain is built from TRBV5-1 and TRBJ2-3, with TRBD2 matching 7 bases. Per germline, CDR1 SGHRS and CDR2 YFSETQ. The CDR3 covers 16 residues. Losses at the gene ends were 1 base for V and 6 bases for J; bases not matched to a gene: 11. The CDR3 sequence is CASSLRAGGGLDTQYF. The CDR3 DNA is TGCGCCAGCAGCTTGAGGGCTGGCGGGGGATTGGATACGCAGTATTTT.

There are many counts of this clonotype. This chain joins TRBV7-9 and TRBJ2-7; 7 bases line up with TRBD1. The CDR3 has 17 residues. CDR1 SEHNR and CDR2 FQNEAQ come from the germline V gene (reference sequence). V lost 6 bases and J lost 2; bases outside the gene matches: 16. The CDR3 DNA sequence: TGTGCCAGCAGTCGGACAACAGGGGCCTCTTCCCCCTACGAGCAGTACTTC. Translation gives CASSRTTGASSPYEQYF.

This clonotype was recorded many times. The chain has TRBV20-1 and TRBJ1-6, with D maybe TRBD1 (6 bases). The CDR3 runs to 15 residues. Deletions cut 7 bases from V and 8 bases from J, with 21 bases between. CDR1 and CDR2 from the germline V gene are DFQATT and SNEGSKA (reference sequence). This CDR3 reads CSGRQVLGTYSPLHF. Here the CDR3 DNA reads TGCAGTGGCAGACAGGTTTTGGGCACATATTCACCCCTCCACTTT.

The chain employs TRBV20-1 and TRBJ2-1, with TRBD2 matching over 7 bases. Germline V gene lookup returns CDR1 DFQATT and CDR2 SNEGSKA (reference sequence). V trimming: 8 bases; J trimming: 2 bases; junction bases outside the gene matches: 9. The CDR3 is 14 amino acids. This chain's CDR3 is CSPSGTSPYNEQFF. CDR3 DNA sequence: TGCAGTCCCAGCGGGACCTCCCCCTACAATGAGCAGTTCTTC.

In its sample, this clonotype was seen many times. The CDR3 protein is CSARDGSATGNTIYF. CDR3 nucleotides: TGCAGTGCTAGAGATGGCTCGGCTACTGGAAACACCATATATTTT. V is TRBV20-1 and J is TRBJ1-3; D ambiguous. Germline CDR1 and CDR2: DFQATT and SNEGSKA (reference sequence). V was trimmed by 0 bases and J by 2 bases, leaving 11 bases between them. The CDR3 totals 15 residues.

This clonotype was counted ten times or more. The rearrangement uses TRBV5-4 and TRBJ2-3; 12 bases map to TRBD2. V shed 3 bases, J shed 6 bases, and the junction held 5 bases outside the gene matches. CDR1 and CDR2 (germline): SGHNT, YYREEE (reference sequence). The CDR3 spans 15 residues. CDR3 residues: CASSSLAGGYDTQYF. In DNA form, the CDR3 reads TGTGCCAGCAGCTCTCTAGCGGGAGGGTATGATACGCAGTATTTT.

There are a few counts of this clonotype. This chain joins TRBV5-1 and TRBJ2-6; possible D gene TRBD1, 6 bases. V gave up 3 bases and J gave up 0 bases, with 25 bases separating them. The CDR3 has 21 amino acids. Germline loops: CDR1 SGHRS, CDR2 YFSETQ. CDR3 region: CASSYSRTAGAISSGANVLTF. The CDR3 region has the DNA TGCGCCAGCAGCTACAGCAGGACCGCAGGGGCTATTAGCTCTGGGGCCAACGTCCTGACTTTC.

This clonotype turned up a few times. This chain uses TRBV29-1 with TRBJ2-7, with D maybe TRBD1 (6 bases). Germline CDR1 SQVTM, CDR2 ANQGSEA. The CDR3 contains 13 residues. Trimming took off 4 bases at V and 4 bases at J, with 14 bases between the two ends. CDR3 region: CSVAGQGRYEQYF. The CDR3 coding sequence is TGCAGCGTTGCGGGACAAGGGAGATACGAGCAGTACTTC.

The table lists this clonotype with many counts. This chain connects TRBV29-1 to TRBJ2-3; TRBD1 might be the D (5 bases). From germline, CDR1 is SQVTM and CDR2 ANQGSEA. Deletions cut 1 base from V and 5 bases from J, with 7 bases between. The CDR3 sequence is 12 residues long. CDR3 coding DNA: TGCAGCGTTGAAGGGGGCGGAGATACGCAGTATTTT. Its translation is CSVEGGGDTQYF.

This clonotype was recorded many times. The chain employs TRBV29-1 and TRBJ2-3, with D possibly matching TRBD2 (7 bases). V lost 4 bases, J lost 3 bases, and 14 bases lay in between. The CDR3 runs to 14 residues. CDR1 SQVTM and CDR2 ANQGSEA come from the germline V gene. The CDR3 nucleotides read TGCAGCGTTGCGGGGGGCCGAGGAACAGATACGCAGTATTTT. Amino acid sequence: CSVAGGRGTDTQYF.

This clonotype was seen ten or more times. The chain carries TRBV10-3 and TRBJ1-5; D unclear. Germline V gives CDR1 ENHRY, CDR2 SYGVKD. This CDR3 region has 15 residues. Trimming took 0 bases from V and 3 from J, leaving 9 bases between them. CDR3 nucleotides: TGTGCCATCAGTGAGTCCCTAGGGAACAATCAGCCCCAGCATTTT. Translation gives CAISESLGNNQPQHF.

The CDR3 spells CASLSRQDPHGYTF. The CDR3 coding sequence is TGTGCCAGCCTCTCTAGACAGGACCCCCATGGCTACACCTTC. This rearrangement joins TRBV12-3 or TRBV12-4 to TRBJ1-2, with D perhaps matching TRBD1 (6 bases). This CDR3 has 14 residues. Deletions cut 8 bases from V and 6 bases from J, with 19 bases between.

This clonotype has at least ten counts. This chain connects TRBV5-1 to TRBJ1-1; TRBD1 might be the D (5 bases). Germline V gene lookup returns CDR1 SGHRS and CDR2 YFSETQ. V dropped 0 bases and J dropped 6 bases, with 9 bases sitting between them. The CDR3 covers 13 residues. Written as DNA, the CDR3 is TGCGCCAGCAGCTTGGGCCCCAGGGCTGAAGCTTTCTTT. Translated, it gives CASSLGPRAEAFF.

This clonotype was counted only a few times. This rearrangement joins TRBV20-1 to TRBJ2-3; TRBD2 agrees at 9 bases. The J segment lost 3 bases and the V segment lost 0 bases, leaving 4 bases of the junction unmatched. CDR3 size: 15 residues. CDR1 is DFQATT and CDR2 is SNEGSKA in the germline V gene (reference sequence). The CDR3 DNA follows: TGCAGTGCTAGAGATAGGCGGGAGGGGACAGATACGCAGTATTTT. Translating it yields CSARDRREGTDTQYF.

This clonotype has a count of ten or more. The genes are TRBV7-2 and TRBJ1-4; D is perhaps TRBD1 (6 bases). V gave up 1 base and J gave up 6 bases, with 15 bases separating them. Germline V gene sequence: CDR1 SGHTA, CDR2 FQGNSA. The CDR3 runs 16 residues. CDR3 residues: CASSLGVSGGYEKLFF. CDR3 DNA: TGTGCCAGCAGCTTAGGAGTATCGGGGGGCTATGAAAAACTGTTTTTT. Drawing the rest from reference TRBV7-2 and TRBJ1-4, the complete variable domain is GAGVSQSPSNKVTEKGKDVELRCDPISGHTALYWYRQSLGQGLEFLIYFQGNSAPDKSGLPSDRFSAERTGGSVSTLTIQRTQQEDSAVYLCASSLGVSGGYEKLFFGSGTQLSVL.